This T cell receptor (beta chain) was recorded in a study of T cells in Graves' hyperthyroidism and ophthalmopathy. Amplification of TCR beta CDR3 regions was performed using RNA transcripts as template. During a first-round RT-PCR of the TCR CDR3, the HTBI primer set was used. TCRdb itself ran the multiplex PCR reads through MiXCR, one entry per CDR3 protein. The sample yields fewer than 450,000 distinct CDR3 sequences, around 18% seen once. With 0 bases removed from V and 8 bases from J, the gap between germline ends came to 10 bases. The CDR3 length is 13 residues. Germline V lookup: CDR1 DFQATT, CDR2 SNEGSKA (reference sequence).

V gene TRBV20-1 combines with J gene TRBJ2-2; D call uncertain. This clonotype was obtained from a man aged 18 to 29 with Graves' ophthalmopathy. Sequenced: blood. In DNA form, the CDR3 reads TGCAGTGCTAGAGATCCGTTAGGAGGGGAGCTGTTTTTT. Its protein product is CSARDPLGGELFF.